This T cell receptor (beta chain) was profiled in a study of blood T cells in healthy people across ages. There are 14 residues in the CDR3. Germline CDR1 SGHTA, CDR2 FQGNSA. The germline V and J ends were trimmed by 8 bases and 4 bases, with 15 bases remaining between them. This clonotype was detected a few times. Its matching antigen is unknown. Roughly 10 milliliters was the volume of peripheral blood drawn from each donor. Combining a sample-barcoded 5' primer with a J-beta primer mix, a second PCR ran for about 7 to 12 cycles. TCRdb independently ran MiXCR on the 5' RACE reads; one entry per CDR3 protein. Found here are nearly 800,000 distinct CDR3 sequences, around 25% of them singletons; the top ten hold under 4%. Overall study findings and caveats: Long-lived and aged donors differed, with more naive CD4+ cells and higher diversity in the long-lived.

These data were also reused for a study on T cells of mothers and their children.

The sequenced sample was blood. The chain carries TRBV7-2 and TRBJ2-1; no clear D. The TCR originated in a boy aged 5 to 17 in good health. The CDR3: CASVQGRIYNEQFF. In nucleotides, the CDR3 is TGTGCCAGCGTTCAAGGGCGGATTTACAATGAGCAGTTCTTC. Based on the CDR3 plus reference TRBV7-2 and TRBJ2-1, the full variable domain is GAGVSQSPSNKVTEKGKDVELRCDPISGHTALYWYRQSLGQGLEFLIYFQGNSAPDKSGLPSDRFSAERTGGSVSTLTIQRTQQEDSAVYLCASVQGRIYNEQFFGPGTRLTVL.